Below are 29 T cell receptor beta chains sequenced from a single sample in a study of blood T cell repertoires in COVID-19. Sequencing was performed with immunoSEQ multiplex PCR; in TCRdb, only in-frame clones are kept and a portion is missing. This table holds around 220,000 clones, about 85% found once. The sample taken for sequencing was peripheral blood. The receptors here all came from a young man with active or convalescent COVID-19.

The rearrangement links TRBV7-9 to TRBJ2-3, with a possible D match to TRBD2 (5 bases). Germline assignment: CDR1 SEHNR and CDR2 FQNEAQ (reference sequence). There are 17 residues in the CDR3. V dropped 1 base and J dropped 7 bases, with 21 bases sitting between them. In nucleotides, the CDR3 is TGTGCCAGCAGCTTAGGGTCTGCGATTGGCGGGCTGAATACGCAGTATTTT. It is translated as CASSLGSAIGGLNTQYF.

This chain uses TRBV9 with TRBJ1-1; D may be TRBD1 (6 bases). The CDR3 covers 15 residues. Trimming removed 4 bases at V and 4 bases at J, with 17 bases between. Germline loops: CDR1 SGDLS, CDR2 YYNGEE. The CDR3 nucleotides are TGTGCCAGCAGCCCCCGAACAGGGATTGGCACTGAAGCTTTCTTT. Translated, it gives CASSPRTGIGTEAFF.

The chain links TRBV11-3 to TRBJ2-2; TRBD2 matches at 7 bases. The CDR3 is made up of 15 amino acids. Trimming cost V 1 base and J 4 bases; bases outside gene matches: 3. Germline CDR1 reads SGHNT; CDR2 reads YENEEA. CDR3 in DNA: TGTGCCAGCAGCTTAGGGGGGGGTCCCACCGGGGAGCTGTTTTTT. Translating it yields CASSLGGGPTGELFF.

This clone was found a few times. The chain joins TRBV11-3 to TRBJ1-3; D unresolved. Germline loops: CDR1 SGHNT, CDR2 YENEEA. Trimming pared 4 bases from V and 0 bases from J, leaving 16 bases between. The CDR3 sequence is 17 residues long. The CDR3 loop is CASSSIPVPTSGNTIYF. In nucleotides, the CDR3 is TGTGCCAGCAGCTCGATCCCGGTTCCTACCTCTGGAAACACCATATATTTT.

The V and J genes are TRBV27 and TRBJ2-1; TRBD2 is a possible D gene (5 bases). This CDR3 has 13 amino acids. The V end was cut by 6 bases, the J end by 8 bases, with 14 bases between. Germline V CDR1 and CDR2: MNHEY, SMNVEV (reference sequence). For the CDR3, the DNA is TGTGCCAGCAGGATACTGGGAGACGATGAGCAGTTCTTC. This gives the protein CASRILGDDEQFF.

The chain uses TRBV30 and TRBJ1-1; TRBD1 matches 7 bases. Looked up from germline, CDR1 is GTSNPN and CDR2 is SVGIG (reference sequence). This CDR3 contains 14 residues. V lost 7 bases and J lost 3; bases outside the gene matches: 11. The CDR3 coding sequence is TGTGCCTCCCAGAAGGGGGCGCGGGACACTGAAGCTTTCTTT. Translated: CASQKGARDTEAFF.

The chain carries TRBV6-6 and TRBJ2-1; TRBD2 agrees at 12 bases. This CDR3 has 17 amino acids. The junction had 7 bases not matched to a gene; V was cut back by 5 bases and J by 2 bases. Germline-derived CDR1 and CDR2 are MNHNY and SVGAGI (reference sequence). DNA for the CDR3: TGTGCCAGCAGTCCTGGACTAGCGGGACCCACCTACAATGAGCAGTTCTTC. This sequence encodes CASSPGLAGPTYNEQFF.

The sample holds one count of this clone. An end of the junction does not agree with germline; a read error may underlie this. V usage is TRBV7-8 and J usage is TRBJ2-3; D is unresolved. The CDR3 is made up of 11 amino acids. Germline V gives CDR1 SGHVS, CDR2 FQNEAQ. DNA of the CDR3: TGTGCCAGCAGCTCGCGGTCGTCTCTCCTCTTT. Protein: CASSSRSSLLF.

This rearrangement joins TRBV28 to TRBJ2-2; the match to TRBD2 covers 8 bases. The CDR3 runs to 14 residues. J gave up 1 base and V 6 bases, and 1 base lay outside the gene matches. Germline CDR1 and CDR2: MDHEN and SYDVKM. The CDR3 DNA reads as TGTGCCAGCAGCCGGGGGGGGAACACCGGGGAGCTGTTTTTT. Translated: CASSRGGNTGELFF. The full variable domain, with the rest looked up from reference TRBV28 and TRBJ2-2, is DVKVTQSSRYLVKRTGEKVFLECVQDMDHENMFWYRQDPGLGLRLIYFSYDVKMKEKGDIPEGYSVSREKKERFSLILESASTNQTSMYLCASSRGGNTGELFFGEGSRLTVL.

The genes are TRBV4-2 and TRBJ1-1; 9 nucleotides agree with TRBD1. The CDR3 covers 15 residues. Germline CDR1 is LGHNA and CDR2 is YNFKEQ. V shed 4 bases, J shed 5 bases, and the junction held 8 bases outside the gene matches. This CDR3 reads CASSRETGGTTEAFF. The CDR3 DNA is TGTGCCAGCAGCCGCGAGACAGGGGGTACGACTGAAGCTTTCTTT.

Only one count was recorded for this clone. V gene TRBV28 combines with J gene TRBJ2-1; the D is unclear. CDR1 and CDR2 (germline): MDHEN, SYDVKM. CDR3 size: 15 residues. Trimming stripped 6 bases from V and 0 bases from J, with 12 bases between. The CDR3 loop reads CASSTRRSSYNEQFF. For the CDR3, the DNA is TGTGCCAGCAGCACTCGTCGGAGCTCCTACAATGAGCAGTTCTTC.

The chain couples TRBV29-1 to TRBJ2-4, with D possibly TRBD2 on 5 matching bases. V lost 7 bases, J lost 0 bases, and 16 bases lay in between. The CDR3 is 15 residues long. Per germline, CDR1 SQVTM and CDR2 ANQGSEA. The CDR3 protein is CSASGPLGAKNIQYF. The DNA of the CDR3 is TGCAGCGCCAGCGGCCCCTTGGGAGCCAAAAACATTCAGTACTTC.

The gene calls are TRBV6-5 and TRBJ1-1, with 8 bases that match TRBD1. Germline V gene lookup returns CDR1 MNHEY and CDR2 SVGAGI. With V trimmed by 6 bases and J by 8 bases, 5 bases remained unmatched. CDR3 length: 12 residues. CDR3 sequence: CASSYDRGEAFF. The CDR3 DNA is TGTGCCAGCAGCTATGACAGGGGCGAAGCTTTCTTT.

V and J are TRBV2 and TRBJ1-1; D is ambiguous. CDR3 length: 15 residues. In germline, CDR1 is SNHLY, CDR2 FYNNEI. The germline V and J ends were trimmed by 1 base and 0 bases, with 9 bases remaining between them. CDR3: CASSEGVDMNTEAFF. The CDR3 DNA follows: TGTGCCAGCAGTGAAGGGGTAGACATGAACACTGAAGCTTTCTTT.

The chain links TRBV27 to TRBJ2-2; 7 bases line up with TRBD2. V trimming: 3 bases; J trimming: 1 base; junction bases outside the gene matches: 5. CDR1 MNHEY and CDR2 SMNVEV come from the germline V gene (reference sequence). The CDR3 contains 16 residues. Written as DNA, the CDR3 is TGTGCCAGCAGTTTTCGGGCGGGGGAGAACACCGGGGAGCTGTTTTTT. It specifies CASSFRAGENTGELFF.

This clone was observed a handful of times. This chain connects TRBV19 to TRBJ1-2; 9 nucleotides agree with TRBD1. V lost 8 bases, J lost 6 bases, and 1 base stayed unmatched. The CDR3 spans 11 residues. CDR1 LNHDA and CDR2 SQIVND come from the germline V gene (reference sequence). The CDR3 reads CASWTGDGYTF. The CDR3 region has the DNA TGTGCCAGTTGGACAGGGGATGGCTACACCTTC.

This chain joins TRBV4-2 and TRBJ2-5; 12 positions agree with TRBD2. Unmatched junction bases numbered 9, after V lost 3 bases and J lost 1 base. The length of the CDR3 is 18 residues. The germline CDR1 and CDR2 sequences are LGHNA and YNFKEQ. The DNA for the CDR3 is TGTGCCAGCAGCCAGACTAGCGGGAGTACGGGACCCCAAGAGACCCAGTACTTC. Its translation is CASSQTSGSTGPQETQYF.

The chain recombines TRBV7-8 with TRBJ1-1, with D possibly matching TRBD1 (5 bases). This CDR3 contains 15 residues. The germline CDR1 and CDR2 sequences are SGHVS and FQNEAQ. Trimming cost V 1 base and J 1 base, with 10 bases left between them. This chain's CDR3 is CASSLVPGGNTEAFF. The CDR3 region has the DNA TGTGCCAGCAGCTTAGTGCCGGGGGGGAACACTGAAGCTTTCTTT.

The J gene is TRBJ1-1, the V gene TRBV5-6; D remains unclear. V lost 1 base and J lost 6, with 10 bases in between. Looked up from germline, CDR1 is SGHDT and CDR2 is YYEEEE. CDR3 length: 13 amino acids. CDR3 protein: CASSLNLGAEAFF. For the CDR3, the DNA is TGTGCCAGCAGCTTGAACCTCGGAGCTGAAGCTTTCTTT.

This clone was detected a few times. The chain recombines TRBV4-1 with TRBJ2-5; maybe TRBD1 (5 bases). Germline V gives CDR1 MGHRA, CDR2 YSYEKL. This CDR3 comprises 15 residues. V dropped 3 bases and J dropped 6 bases, with 17 bases sitting between them. CDR3: CASSQPLQGLQTQYF. DNA of the CDR3: TGCGCCAGCAGCCAGCCACTCCAGGGTTTGCAGACCCAGTACTTC.

The V and J genes are TRBV2 and TRBJ2-3; weak D call: TRBD1 (6 bases). Per germline, CDR1 SNHLY and CDR2 FYNNEI. The V and J ends lost 6 bases and 2 bases respectively, with 21 bases between them. This CDR3 is 17 amino acids long. The CDR3, as DNA: TGTGCCAGCAGGAATCACAGGGCGCAACAGGACACAGATACGCAGTATTTT. This sequence encodes CASRNHRAQQDTDTQYF.

J is TRBJ1-5 and V is TRBV12-3 or TRBV12-4, with D unclear. Trimming took off 6 bases at V and 6 bases at J, with 9 bases between the two ends. The CDR3 length is 12 residues. CDR3 in amino acids: CASSDGSQPQHF. For the CDR3, the DNA is TGTGCCAGCAGCGACGGGAGTCAGCCCCAGCATTTT.

The V call is TRBV7-9, the J call TRBJ2-7; TRBD2 is a possible D gene (6 bases). Trimming stripped 7 bases from V and 4 bases from J, with 8 bases between. CDR3 length equals 11 residues. Germline values: CDR1 SEHNR, CDR2 FQNEAQ (reference sequence). CDR3 DNA: TGTGCCAGCACCGGGAGTTACGAGCAGTACTTC. The encoded protein is CASTGSYEQYF.

The genes are TRBV7-2 and TRBJ1-6, with a possible D match to TRBD1 (6 bases). The V gene lost 8 bases and the J gene lost 10 bases, with 18 bases spanning the gap. Germline V lookup: CDR1 SGHTA, CDR2 FQGNSA. The CDR3 loop spans 14 amino acids. The CDR3 is CASRVPGVDSPLHF. DNA for the CDR3: TGTGCCAGCCGCGTCCCAGGGGTGGACTCACCCCTCCACTTT. Together with reference TRBV7-2 and TRBJ1-6, the CDR3 gives the full variable domain: GAGVSQSPSNKVTEKGKDVELRCDPISGHTALYWYRQSLGQGLEFLIYFQGNSAPDKSGLPSDRFSAERTGGSVSTLTIQRTQQEDSAVYLCASRVPGVDSPLHFGNGTRLTVT.

This sequence joins TRBV2 and TRBJ2-1; the match to TRBD2 covers 12 bases. Germline V gene lookup returns CDR1 SNHLY and CDR2 FYNNEI. After removal of 5 bases from V and 8 bases from J, the junction contained 4 bases not matched to a gene. The CDR3 is made up of 14 amino acids. CDR3 sequence reads: CASSLAGGLDEQFF. CDR3 DNA sequence: TGTGCCAGCAGTCTAGCGGGAGGGCTAGATGAGCAGTTCTTC.

The rearrangement links TRBV5-4 to TRBJ2-3; 10 positions match TRBD2. Germline assignment: CDR1 SGHNT and CDR2 YYREEE (reference sequence). This CDR3 has 18 amino acids. The trim removed 2 bases at V and 3 bases at J, leaving 12 bases unmatched. In DNA form, the CDR3 reads TGTGCCAGCAGCTTAAGTACTCTAGCGGGAGCTTGGACAGATACGCAGTATTTT. Its protein is CASSLSTLAGAWTDTQYF.

The CDR3 nucleotides are TGTGCCAGCAGCCCGGACAGACGACCCTATGGCTACACCTTC. Translated, it gives CASSPDRRPYGYTF. The V and J genes are TRBV5-6 and TRBJ1-2, with D possibly matching TRBD1 (6 bases). This CDR3 is built from 14 residues. Germline V gives CDR1 SGHDT, CDR2 YYEEEE. Between the trimmed V and J ends, which lost 4 bases and 4 bases, there was a span of 14 bases.

J is TRBJ2-7 and V is TRBV6-5, with D perhaps TRBD1 (5 bases). The CDR3 has 14 amino acids. Trimming removed 0 bases at V and 2 bases at J, with 8 bases between. Germline values: CDR1 MNHEY, CDR2 SVGAGI. The CDR3 region has the DNA TGTGCCAGCAGTTACTCCCAGGGTCCCTACGAGCAGTACTTC. It codes for CASSYSQGPYEQYF.

This chain uses TRBV7-9 with TRBJ1-1; 10 bases match TRBD1. The CDR3 consists of 16 residues. Germline CDR1 reads SEHNR; CDR2 reads FQNEAQ (reference sequence). J was trimmed by 5 bases and V by 3 bases; bases with no gene match: 9. CDR3 DNA: TGTGCCAGCAGCTTCGGGACAGGGGCTAGGGGGACTGAAGCTTTCTTT. It encodes CASSFGTGARGTEAFF.